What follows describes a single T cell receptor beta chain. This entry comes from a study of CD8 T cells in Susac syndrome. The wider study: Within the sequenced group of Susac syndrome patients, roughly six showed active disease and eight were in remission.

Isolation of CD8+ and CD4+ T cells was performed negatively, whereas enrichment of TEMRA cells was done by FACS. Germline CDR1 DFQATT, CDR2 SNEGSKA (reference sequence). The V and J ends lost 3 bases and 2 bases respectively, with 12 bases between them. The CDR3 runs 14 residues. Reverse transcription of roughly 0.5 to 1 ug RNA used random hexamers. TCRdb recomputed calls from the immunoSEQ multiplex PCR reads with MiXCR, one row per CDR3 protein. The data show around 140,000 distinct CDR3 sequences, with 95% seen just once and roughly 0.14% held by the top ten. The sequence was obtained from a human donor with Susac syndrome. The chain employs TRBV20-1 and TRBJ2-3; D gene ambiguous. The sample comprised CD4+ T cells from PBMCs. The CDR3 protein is CSASGGSYTDTQYF. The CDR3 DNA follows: TGCAGTGCTAGTGGCGGCAGTTACACAGATACGCAGTATTTT.